The sample holds a few counts of the clone carrying this T cell receptor beta chain. The time point: newly diagnosed GD, antithyroid drugs for less than 3 months. Following extraction of RNA from PBMCs, that RNA was used to make the TCR library. The sample comes from a study of regulatory T cells in long-lasting Graves disease. Looked up from germline, CDR1 is LNHDA and CDR2 is SQIVND (reference sequence). V shed 10 bases, J shed 0 bases, and the junction held 17 bases outside the gene matches. The CDR3 loop spans 19 amino acids. The TCR beta library used iRepertoire HTBI primers with Arm-PCR amplification of CDR3. Using its own MiXCR run on the multiplex PCR reads, TCRdb lists one record per CDR3 protein. The table shows about 360,000 distinct CDR3 sequences, with 15% to 20% occurring only once. These data also featured in a second study, about T cells in Graves' hyperthyroidism and ophthalmopathy.

This sequence joins TRBV19 and TRBJ2-1; the match to TRBD1 covers 11 bases. This TCR derives from a woman aged 18-35 years with Graves disease. This sample comprised peripheral blood mononuclear cells (PBMCs), obtained at new diagnosis, from a patient treated with antithyroid drugs. CDR3 DNA: TGTGCCACAGATCCCGGGACAGGGGGATCGAGTAGCTCCTACAATGAGCAGTTCTTC. Translated, it gives CATDPGTGGSSSSYNEQFF.